These 13 T cell receptor beta chains were all obtained from the same sample, sequenced in a study of T cells after yellow fever vaccination. TCRdb re-called the 5' RACE reads through MiXCR, storing one row per CDR3 protein. The table has approximately 510,000 distinct CDR3 sequences, just over 20% seen once. The source was PBMCs, collected about 20 days after the first yellow fever vaccination. The receptors were sampled from a man aged 18 to 29 who received the YFV17D yellow fever vaccine.

The chain uses TRBV6-5 and TRBJ2-1; D gene uncertain. V dropped 2 bases and J dropped 15 bases, with 11 bases sitting between them. This CDR3 has 11 amino acids. Looked up from germline, CDR1 is MNHEY and CDR2 is SVGAGI. CDR3 loop: CASSYVGRWFF. The CDR3 DNA is TGTGCCAGCAGTTACGTGGGTCGATGGTTCTTC.

There are many counts of this clonotype. The chain couples TRBV7-2 to TRBJ2-3; 7 bases align to TRBD2. The CDR3 sequence is 17 residues long. V trimming: 4 bases; J trimming: 4 bases; junction bases outside the gene matches: 14. CDR1 and CDR2 from the germline V gene are SGHTA and FQGNSA. CDR3 amino acids: CASSSLWGGPSPDTQYF. CDR3 nucleotide sequence: TGTGCCAGCAGCTCCTTGTGGGGGGGTCCTAGCCCAGATACGCAGTATTTT.

The V and J genes are TRBV5-1 and TRBJ1-6; 7 bases align to TRBD1. The CDR3 sequence is 17 residues long. Germline lookup yields CDR1 SGHRS and CDR2 YFSETQ. Trimming removed 0 bases from V and 8 bases from J; junction bases left unmatched: 11. This CDR3 is CASSLARGKQVDSPLHF. In nucleotides, the CDR3 is TGCGCCAGCAGCTTGGCCAGGGGGAAGCAAGTGGATTCACCCCTCCACTTT.

This clonotype was seen a few times. The rearrangement uses TRBV29-1 and TRBJ1-1, with D perhaps TRBD1 (5 bases). CDR1 and CDR2 (germline): SQVTM, ANQGSEA. The CDR3 runs 13 residues. V gave up 6 bases and J gave up 0 bases, with 11 bases separating them. The CDR3 DNA reads as TGCAGCGTGTCACGGGACCTGAACACTGAAGCTTTCTTT. This translates into CSVSRDLNTEAFF.

The genes are TRBV7-9 and TRBJ2-7, with D tentatively TRBD1 (6 bases). With 5 bases removed from V and 5 bases from J, the gap between germline ends came to 16 bases. Germline V gene data show CDR1 as SEHNR and CDR2 as FQNEAQ (reference sequence). This CDR3 has 14 residues. CDR3 loop: CASSPLTGTHEQYF. DNA for the CDR3: TGTGCCAGCAGCCCTCTAACAGGGACCCACGAGCAGTACTTC.

This clonotype was detected only a few times. The rearrangement joins TRBV4-3 to TRBJ2-5; TRBD1 matches at 7 bases. V trimming: 2 bases; J trimming: 4 bases; junction bases outside the gene matches: 7. The CDR3 loop spans 15 amino acids. In germline, CDR1 is LGHNA, CDR2 YSLEER. The CDR3 loop is CASSQFTGAGETQYF. CDR3 sequence (DNA): TGCGCCAGCAGCCAATTTACAGGGGCGGGAGAGACCCAGTACTTC.

This rearrangement joins TRBV7-8 to TRBJ1-4; D may be TRBD1 (6 bases). CDR3 size: 16 residues. Looked up from germline, CDR1 is SGHVS and CDR2 is FQNEAQ. Trimming cost V 4 bases and J 0 bases, with 12 bases left between them. The CDR3 DNA reads as TGTGCCAGCAGCTCCGACAGGATCGCAACTAATGAAAAACTGTTTTTT. Translated: CASSSDRIATNEKLFF.

This clonotype has just a few counts. The chain couples TRBV27 to TRBJ2-1; D unresolved. Germline values: CDR1 MNHEY, CDR2 SMNVEV (reference sequence). V dropped 0 bases and J dropped 6 bases, with 9 bases sitting between them. This CDR3 comprises 14 residues. The CDR3 coding sequence is TGTGCCAGCAGTTTATCCGGGTACGTCAATGAGCAGTTCTTC. It codes for CASSLSGYVNEQFF.

In this sample, this clonotype turned up a few times. V and J are TRBV4-1 and TRBJ1-1; D not certain. CDR1 and CDR2 (germline): MGHRA, YSYEKL. CDR3 size: 14 residues. V was trimmed by 1 base and J by 4 bases, leaving 10 bases between them. The CDR3 loop is CASSQVGFGTEAFF. Here the CDR3 DNA reads TGCGCCAGCAGCCAAGTTGGATTCGGCACTGAAGCTTTCTTT.

This clonotype appeared a few times. The chain has TRBV5-4 and TRBJ1-5; the D gene is possibly TRBD1 (5 bases). Per the germline V gene, CDR1 is SGHNT and CDR2 is YYREEE (reference sequence). The ends were cut back, 0 bases at V and 8 bases at J, with 9 bases in the middle. CDR3 length: 13 amino acids. CDR3 loop: CASSLAGGEPQHF. The CDR3 nucleotides are TGTGCCAGCAGCTTGGCTGGGGGAGAGCCCCAGCATTTT.

The CDR3 region is CASSAWTGLNTEAFF. DNA of the CDR3: TGTGCCAGCAGCGCCTGGACAGGTTTGAACACTGAAGCTTTCTTT. This chain links TRBV9 with TRBJ1-1, with 7 bases identical to TRBD1. This CDR3 is 15 amino acids long. Germline trimming cut 3 bases from V and 0 bases from J; bases unmatched to any gene: 5. Germline assignment: CDR1 SGDLS and CDR2 YYNGEE. The complete variable domain, with remaining parts taken from reference TRBV9 and TRBJ1-1, reads DSGVTQTPKHLITATGQRVTLRCSPRSGDLSVYWYQQSLDQGLQFLIQYYNGEERAKGNILERFSAQQFPDLHSELNLSSLELGDSALYFCASSAWTGLNTEAFFGQGTRLTVV.

The gene calls are TRBV5-6 and TRBJ2-3; TRBD1 matches 10 bases. J gave up 6 bases and V 4 bases, and 8 bases lay outside the gene matches. Germline-derived CDR1 and CDR2 are SGHDT and YYEEEE. This CDR3 comprises 15 residues. The CDR3 nucleotides read TGTGCCAGCAGCAGCCGGGACAGGGGAATGGATACGCAGTATTTT. Amino acid sequence: CASSSRDRGMDTQYF.

This sequence joins TRBV13 and TRBJ2-7; D call uncertain. V was pared by 5 bases and J by 3 bases, with 17 bases between. The CDR3 covers 15 residues. Germline V gives CDR1 PRHDT, CDR2 FYEKMQ (reference sequence). The CDR3 region is CASSPGLSTNYEQYF. CDR3 bases: TGTGCCAGCAGCCCCGGGCTGTCAACTAACTACGAGCAGTACTTC.